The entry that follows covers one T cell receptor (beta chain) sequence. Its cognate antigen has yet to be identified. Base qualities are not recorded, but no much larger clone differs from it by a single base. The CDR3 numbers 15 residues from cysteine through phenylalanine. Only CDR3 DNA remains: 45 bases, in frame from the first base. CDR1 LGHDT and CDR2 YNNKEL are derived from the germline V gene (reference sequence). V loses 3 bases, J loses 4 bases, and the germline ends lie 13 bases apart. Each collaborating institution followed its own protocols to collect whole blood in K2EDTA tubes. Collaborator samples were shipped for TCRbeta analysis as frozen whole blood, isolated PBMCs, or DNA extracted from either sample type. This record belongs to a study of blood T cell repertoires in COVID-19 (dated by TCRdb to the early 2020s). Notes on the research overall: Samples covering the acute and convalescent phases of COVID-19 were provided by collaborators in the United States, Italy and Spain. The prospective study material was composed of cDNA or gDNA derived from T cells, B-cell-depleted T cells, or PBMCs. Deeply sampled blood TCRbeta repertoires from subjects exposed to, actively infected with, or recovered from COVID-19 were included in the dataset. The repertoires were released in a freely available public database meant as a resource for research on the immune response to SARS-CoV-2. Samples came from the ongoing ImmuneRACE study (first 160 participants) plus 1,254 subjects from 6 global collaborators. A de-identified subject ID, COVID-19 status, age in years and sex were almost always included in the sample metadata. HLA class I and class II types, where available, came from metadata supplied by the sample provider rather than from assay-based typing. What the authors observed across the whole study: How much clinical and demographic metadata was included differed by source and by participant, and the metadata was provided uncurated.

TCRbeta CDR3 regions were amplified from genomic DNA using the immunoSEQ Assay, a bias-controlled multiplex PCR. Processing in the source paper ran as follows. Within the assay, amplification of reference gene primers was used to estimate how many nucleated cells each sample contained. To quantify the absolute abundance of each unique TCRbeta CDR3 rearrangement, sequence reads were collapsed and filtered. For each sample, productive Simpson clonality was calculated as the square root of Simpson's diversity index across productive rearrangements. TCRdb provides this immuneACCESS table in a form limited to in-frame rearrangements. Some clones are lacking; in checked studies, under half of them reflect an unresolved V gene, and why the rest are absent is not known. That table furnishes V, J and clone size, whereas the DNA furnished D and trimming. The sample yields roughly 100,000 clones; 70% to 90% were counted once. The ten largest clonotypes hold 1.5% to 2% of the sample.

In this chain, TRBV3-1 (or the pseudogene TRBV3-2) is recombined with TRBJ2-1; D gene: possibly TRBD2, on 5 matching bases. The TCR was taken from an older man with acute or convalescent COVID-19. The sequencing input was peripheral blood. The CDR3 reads CASSQGRTLYNEQFF. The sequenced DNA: TGTGCCAGCAGCCAGGGTAGGACTCTGTACAATGAGCAGTTCTTC.